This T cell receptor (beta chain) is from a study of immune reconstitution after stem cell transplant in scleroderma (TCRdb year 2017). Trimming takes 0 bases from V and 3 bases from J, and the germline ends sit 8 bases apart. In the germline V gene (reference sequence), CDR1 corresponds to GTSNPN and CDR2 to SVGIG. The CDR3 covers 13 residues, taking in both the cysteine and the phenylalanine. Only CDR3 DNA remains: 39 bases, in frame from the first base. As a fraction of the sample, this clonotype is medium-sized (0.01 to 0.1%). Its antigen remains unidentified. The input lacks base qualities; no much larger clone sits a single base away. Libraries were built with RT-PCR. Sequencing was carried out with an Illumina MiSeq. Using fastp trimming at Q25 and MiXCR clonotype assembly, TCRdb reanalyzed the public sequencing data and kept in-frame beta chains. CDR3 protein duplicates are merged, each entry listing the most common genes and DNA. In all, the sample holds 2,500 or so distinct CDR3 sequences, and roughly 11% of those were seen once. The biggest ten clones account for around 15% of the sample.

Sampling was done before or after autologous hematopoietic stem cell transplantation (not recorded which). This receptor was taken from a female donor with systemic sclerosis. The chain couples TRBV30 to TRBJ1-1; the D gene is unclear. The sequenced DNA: TGTGCCTGGAGTGTAATCAGATACACTGAAGCTTTCTTT. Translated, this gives CAWSVIRYTEAFF. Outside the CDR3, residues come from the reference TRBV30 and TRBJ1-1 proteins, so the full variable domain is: SQTIHQWPATLVQPVGSPLSLECTVEGTSNPNLYWYRQAAGRGLQLLFYSVGIGQISSEVPQNLSASRPQDRQFILSSKKLLLSDSGFYLCAWSVIRYTEAFFGQGTRLTVV.